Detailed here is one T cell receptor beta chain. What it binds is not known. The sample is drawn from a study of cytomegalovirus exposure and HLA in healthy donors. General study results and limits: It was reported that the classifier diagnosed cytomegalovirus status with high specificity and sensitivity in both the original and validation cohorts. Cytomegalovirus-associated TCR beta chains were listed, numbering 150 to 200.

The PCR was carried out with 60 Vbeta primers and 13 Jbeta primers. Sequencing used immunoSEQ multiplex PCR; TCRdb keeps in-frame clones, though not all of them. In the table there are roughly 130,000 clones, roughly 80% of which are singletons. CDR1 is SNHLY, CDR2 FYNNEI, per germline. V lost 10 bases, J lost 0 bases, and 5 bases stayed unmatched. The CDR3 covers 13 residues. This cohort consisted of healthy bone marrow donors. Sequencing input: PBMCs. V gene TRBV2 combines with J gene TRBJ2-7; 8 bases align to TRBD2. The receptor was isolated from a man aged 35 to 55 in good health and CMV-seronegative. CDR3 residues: CAIREGSSYEQYF. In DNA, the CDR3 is TGTGCCATTCGGGAGGGGAGCTCCTACGAGCAGTACTTC.